These T cell receptor beta chains were read from a single sample in a study of naive and memory T cell subsets. TCRdb fed the UMI-ligation and nested PCR reads into MiXCR, producing one record per CDR3 protein. The sample includes 130,000 to 150,000 distinct CDR3 sequences, about a sixth of them seen just once. Source material: naive CD4+ T cells from blood. The receptors shown here come from a human donor in good health. Both conserved end residues are part of each CDR3. D genes are given only for firm matches. Rows may omit the clone size; those that give it use once, few, many or a size class.

V,size,J,D,DNA,CDR3
TRBV19,many,TRBJ2-7,TRBD1,TGTGCCAGTACTCCCGGACAGGGAGCCAACCACGAGCAGTACTTC,CASTPGQGANHEQYF
TRBV7-9,NA,TRBJ2-1,TRBD2,TGTGCCAGCAGAGGACCGGGACTAGCGTATAATGAGCAGTTCTTC,CASRGPGLAYNEQFF
TRBV6-1,few,TRBJ1-6,NA,TGTGCCAGCAGAGGGACCGGCAATTCACCCCTCCACTTT,CASRGTGNSPLHF
TRBV28,few,TRBJ2-1,TRBD2,TGTGCCAGCAGTTCTGACGGACTAGCGGGACTCTCCTACAATGAGCAGTTCTTC,CASSSDGLAGLSYNEQFF
TRBV28,few,TRBJ2-2,NA,TGTGCCAGCAGTTTAATACGACCGAACACCGGGGAGCTGTTTTTT,CASSLIRPNTGELFF
TRBV5-1,few,TRBJ2-6,NA,TGCGCCAGCAGCCCCGGGACCAACTCTGGGGCCAACGTCCTGACTTTC,CASSPGTNSGANVLTF
TRBV7-8,NA,TRBJ2-2,NA,TGTGCCAGCAGCTTAATGTGGGGAACCGGGGAGCTGTTTTTT,CASSLMWGTGELFF
TRBV3-1,NA,TRBJ1-6,NA,TGTGCCAGCAGCCAAAACAGGAATTCACCCCTCCACTTT,CASSQNRNSPLHF
TRBV4-1,few,TRBJ2-5,TRBD2,TGCGCCAGCAGCCCCCTAGGCCTAGCGGGCGAGGTCGGAGAGACCCAGTACTTC,CASSPLGLAGEVGETQYF
TRBV20-1,few,TRBJ2-7,TRBD2,TGCAGTGCTAGAGATATCGAATCTAGCGGGGTCTACGAGCAGTACTTC,CSARDIESSGVYEQYF
TRBV12-3/TRBV12-4,NA,TRBJ2-3,TRBD2,TGTGCCAGCAGTTCGCGGGAGTTCAACACAGATACGCAGTATTTT,CASSSREFNTDTQYF
TRBV2,NA,TRBJ2-2,NA,TGTGCCAGCAGTGCACAAATTAACACCGGGGAGCTGTTTTTT,CASSAQINTGELFF
TRBV5-1,few,TRBJ2-5,NA,TGCGCCAGCAGCTGGGCTCAAGAGACCCAGTACTTC,CASSWAQETQYF
TRBV12-3/TRBV12-4,NA,TRBJ2-3,NA,TGTGCCAGCAGTTCCGGGACTGCGGTATCGCAGTATTTT,CASSSGTAVSQYF
TRBV18,NA,TRBJ2-2,TRBD1,TGTGCCAGCTCACCATTTGACAGGGTAATCGCCGGGGAGCTGTTTTTT,CASSPFDRVIAGELFF
TRBV18,few,TRBJ1-5,NA,TGTGCCAGCTCACCACCAGGTTTATATCAGCCCCAGCATTTT,CASSPPGLYQPQHF
TRBV7-2,many,TRBJ1-1,NA,TGTGCCAGCAAAAGAGGGACTGAAGCTTTCTTT,CASKRGTEAFF
TRBV30,NA,TRBJ2-1,NA,TGTGCCTGGACTAGCTTCGCAGGGGATGAGCAGTTCTTC,CAWTSFAGDEQFF
TRBV5-4,many,TRBJ1-6,NA,TGTGCCAGCAGCTTGGCCGGCCCGTCACCCCTCCACTTT,CASSLAGPSPLHF
TRBV18,few,TRBJ2-2,TRBD2,TGTGCCAGCTCACTACAGACTAGCGGGAGTGCCGGGGAGCTGTTTTTT,CASSLQTSGSAGELFF
TRBV20-1,NA,TRBJ2-1,TRBD2,TGCAGTGCTAGAGATCTTAGCGGGAGAGTGTCCTACAATGAGCAGTTCTTC,CSARDLSGRVSYNEQFF
TRBV5-1,few,TRBJ2-2,TRBD1,TGCGCCAGCAGCTTGGCAAACAGGGGGCGGAGGACCGGGGAGCTGTTTTTT,CASSLANRGRRTGELFF
TRBV7-8,few,TRBJ2-3,NA,TGTGCCAGCAGCTTGGGGAGTCCCAGAGATACGCAGTATTTT,CASSLGSPRDTQYF
TRBV20-1,NA,TRBJ2-2,NA,TGCAGTGGGTCCACCCAGCGGGTGACCACCGGGGAGCTGTTTTTT,CSGSTQRVTTGELFF
TRBV18,NA,TRBJ1-2,TRBD1,TGTGCCAGCTCACCTTCGACAGGGGGGAACTATGGCTACACCTTC,CASSPSTGGNYGYTF
TRBV4-1,few,TRBJ1-1,NA,TGCGCCAGCAGCCCGAGAGGGGTGGCTGAAGCTTTCTTT,CASSPRGVAEAFF
TRBV5-1,NA,TRBJ2-1,NA,TGCGCCAGCAGCTCATCCCATCTGCGGGGATCCTACAATGAGCAGTTCTTC,CASSSSHLRGSYNEQFF
TRBV18,many,TRBJ2-5,TRBD2,TGTGCCAGCTCGCGGACTAGAGAGGCAGAGACCCAGTACTTC,CASSRTREAETQYF
TRBV21-1,NA,TRBJ1-3,NA,TGTGCCAGCAGCAAGGGGACCGAGTCTGGAAACACCATATATTTT,CASSKGTESGNTIYF
TRBV10-3,few,TRBJ1-1,NA,TGTGCCATCAGGGAGACAGCGAACACTGAAGCTTTCTTT,CAIRETANTEAFF
TRBV5-1,few,TRBJ2-3,NA,TGCGCCAGCAGCTTTGCGGATACGCAGTATTTT,CASSFADTQYF
TRBV29-1,NA,TRBJ2-3,NA,TGCAGCGTTGGACTAATCACAGATACGCAGTATTTT,CSVGLITDTQYF
TRBV7-4,few,TRBJ2-7,NA,TGTGCCAGCAGCTTAGTGGGTGGGGGCCCCGTCTTAGGGTCCCTCCACGAGCAGTACTTC,CASSLVGGGPVLGSLHEQYF
TRBV19,NA,TRBJ2-1,NA,TGTGCCAGTAGTTCGGTCTACAATGAGCAGTTCTTC,CASSSVYNEQFF
TRBV2,NA,TRBJ2-2,NA,TGTGCCAGCAGAACTCTAGCGAACACCGGGGAGCTGTTTTTT,CASRTLANTGELFF
TRBV20-1,few,TRBJ1-1,NA,TGCAGTGCTAGAGAGAAGAACACTGAAGCTTTCTTT,CSAREKNTEAFF
TRBV12-3/TRBV12-4,few,TRBJ2-3,TRBD2,TGTGCCAGCAGAAAGCTGAGCGGGAGTGGAGATACGCAGTATTTT,CASRKLSGSGDTQYF
TRBV5-6,NA,TRBJ1-1,NA,TGTGCCAGCAGCGGAAAGGGTTTAACGAACACTGAAGCTTTCTTT,CASSGKGLTNTEAFF
TRBV9,NA,TRBJ1-6,TRBD1,TGTGCCAGCAGCGGGACAGGGGGCGAGTGGTCACCCCTCCACTTT,CASSGTGGEWSPLHF
TRBV20-1,NA,TRBJ1-6,TRBD1,TGCAGTGCTAGTCCAGGGGACAGGGGGGATTCACCCCTCCACTTT,CSASPGDRGDSPLHF
TRBV4-1,NA,TRBJ2-2,TRBD1,TGCGCCAGCAGCCTCGGCCTGGGACAGAGCACCGGGGAGCTGTTTTTT,CASSLGLGQSTGELFF
TRBV14,NA,TRBJ2-3,TRBD1,TGTGCCAGCAGCCAAACAGGGGCGTTTCCAGATACGCAGTATTTT,CASSQTGAFPDTQYF
TRBV29-1,NA,TRBJ1-1,TRBD1,TGCAGCGTTCAATGGACAGGGGGCTGGAGGACTGAAGCTTTCTTT,CSVQWTGGWRTEAFF
TRBV7-9,NA,TRBJ1-1,NA,TGTGCCAGCAGCCCCCTCCGGCAGGGGCAGAACACTGAAGCTTTCTTT,CASSPLRQGQNTEAFF
TRBV7-2,few,TRBJ2-1,NA,TGTGCCAGCAGACAAAGGGGGGCGGGACGGATATACAATGAGCAGTTCTTC,CASRQRGAGRIYNEQFF
TRBV11-2,few,TRBJ2-7,TRBD2,TGTGCCAGCACCCCAGGTAGTAGCGGGAGGGCCAGGCTCTACGAGCAGTACTTC,CASTPGSSGRARLYEQYF
TRBV12-3/TRBV12-4,NA,TRBJ1-4,NA,TGTGCCAGCAGTTTACGCCCCGGGGTCCTTGGTGAAAAACTGTTTTTT,CASSLRPGVLGEKLFF
TRBV2,few,TRBJ2-1,TRBD1,TGTGCCAGTGCATTTACCGGGACAGGGATCGATGAGCAGTTCTTC,CASAFTGTGIDEQFF
TRBV5-1,few,TRBJ1-1,NA,TGCGCCAGCAGCTGGGGGTCCGAGAACACTGAAGCTTTCTTT,CASSWGSENTEAFF
TRBV7-6,NA,TRBJ2-5,TRBD2,TGTGCCAGCAGCGGCCCAGCGGGAGGGCTGGAGACCCAGTACTTC,CASSGPAGGLETQYF
TRBV12-3/TRBV12-4,few,TRBJ1-5,NA,TGTGCCAGCAGTCGAAGTCAGCCCCAGCATTTT,CASSRSQPQHF
TRBV4-3,few,TRBJ2-7,TRBD1,TGCGCCAGCAGCCATACCTCGGACAGGGTACCCTACGAGCAGTACTTC,CASSHTSDRVPYEQYF
TRBV6-2/TRBV6-3,many,TRBJ2-6,NA,TGTGCCAGCAGTCGGACGAGAGACGTCCTGACTTTC,CASSRTRDVLTF
TRBV20-1,few,TRBJ2-1,NA,TGCAGTTCACAAGGGGGGGGGAGCTCCTACAATGAGCAGTTCTTC,CSSQGGGSSYNEQFF
TRBV20-1,few,TRBJ2-7,NA,TGCAGTGCTAGTAAGGTCCCAGGACCCTACGAGCAGTACTTC,CSASKVPGPYEQYF
TRBV4-2,few,TRBJ1-2,NA,TGTGCCAGCAGCCAAGATCCAAAAAAATCGGCGGGAACGGGCTACTACACCTTC,CASSQDPKKSAGTGYYTF
TRBV12-5,NA,TRBJ2-3,NA,TGTGCTAGTGGTTTGGTAATCGGGGGAGATACGCAGTATTTT,CASGLVIGGDTQYF
TRBV14,NA,TRBJ2-2,NA,TGTGCCAGCAGCCAAGGTATCCCGGGCACCGGGGAGCTGTTTTTT,CASSQGIPGTGELFF
TRBV6-2/TRBV6-3,NA,TRBJ1-2,NA,TGTGCCAGCAGTTACGGAGGAGGGGGTAACTATGGCTACACCTTC,CASSYGGGGNYGYTF